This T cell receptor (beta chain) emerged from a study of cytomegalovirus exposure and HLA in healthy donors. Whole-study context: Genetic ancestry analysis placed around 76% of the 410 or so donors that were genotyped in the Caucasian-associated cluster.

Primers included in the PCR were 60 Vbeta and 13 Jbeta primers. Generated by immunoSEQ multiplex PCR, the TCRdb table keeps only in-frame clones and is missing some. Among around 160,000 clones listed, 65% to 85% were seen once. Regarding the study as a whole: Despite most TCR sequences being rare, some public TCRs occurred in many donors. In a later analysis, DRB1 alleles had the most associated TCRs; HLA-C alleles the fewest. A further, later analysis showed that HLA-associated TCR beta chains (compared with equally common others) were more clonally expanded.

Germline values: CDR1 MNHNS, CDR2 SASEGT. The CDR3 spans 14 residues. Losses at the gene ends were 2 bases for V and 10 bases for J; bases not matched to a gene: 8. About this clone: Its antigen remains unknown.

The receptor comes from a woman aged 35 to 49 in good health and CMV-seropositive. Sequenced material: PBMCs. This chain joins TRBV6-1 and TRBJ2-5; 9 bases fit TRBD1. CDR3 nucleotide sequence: TGTGCCAGCAGTGAAATGTTAGGGACAGGGAACCAGTACTTC. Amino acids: CASSEMLGTGNQYF.